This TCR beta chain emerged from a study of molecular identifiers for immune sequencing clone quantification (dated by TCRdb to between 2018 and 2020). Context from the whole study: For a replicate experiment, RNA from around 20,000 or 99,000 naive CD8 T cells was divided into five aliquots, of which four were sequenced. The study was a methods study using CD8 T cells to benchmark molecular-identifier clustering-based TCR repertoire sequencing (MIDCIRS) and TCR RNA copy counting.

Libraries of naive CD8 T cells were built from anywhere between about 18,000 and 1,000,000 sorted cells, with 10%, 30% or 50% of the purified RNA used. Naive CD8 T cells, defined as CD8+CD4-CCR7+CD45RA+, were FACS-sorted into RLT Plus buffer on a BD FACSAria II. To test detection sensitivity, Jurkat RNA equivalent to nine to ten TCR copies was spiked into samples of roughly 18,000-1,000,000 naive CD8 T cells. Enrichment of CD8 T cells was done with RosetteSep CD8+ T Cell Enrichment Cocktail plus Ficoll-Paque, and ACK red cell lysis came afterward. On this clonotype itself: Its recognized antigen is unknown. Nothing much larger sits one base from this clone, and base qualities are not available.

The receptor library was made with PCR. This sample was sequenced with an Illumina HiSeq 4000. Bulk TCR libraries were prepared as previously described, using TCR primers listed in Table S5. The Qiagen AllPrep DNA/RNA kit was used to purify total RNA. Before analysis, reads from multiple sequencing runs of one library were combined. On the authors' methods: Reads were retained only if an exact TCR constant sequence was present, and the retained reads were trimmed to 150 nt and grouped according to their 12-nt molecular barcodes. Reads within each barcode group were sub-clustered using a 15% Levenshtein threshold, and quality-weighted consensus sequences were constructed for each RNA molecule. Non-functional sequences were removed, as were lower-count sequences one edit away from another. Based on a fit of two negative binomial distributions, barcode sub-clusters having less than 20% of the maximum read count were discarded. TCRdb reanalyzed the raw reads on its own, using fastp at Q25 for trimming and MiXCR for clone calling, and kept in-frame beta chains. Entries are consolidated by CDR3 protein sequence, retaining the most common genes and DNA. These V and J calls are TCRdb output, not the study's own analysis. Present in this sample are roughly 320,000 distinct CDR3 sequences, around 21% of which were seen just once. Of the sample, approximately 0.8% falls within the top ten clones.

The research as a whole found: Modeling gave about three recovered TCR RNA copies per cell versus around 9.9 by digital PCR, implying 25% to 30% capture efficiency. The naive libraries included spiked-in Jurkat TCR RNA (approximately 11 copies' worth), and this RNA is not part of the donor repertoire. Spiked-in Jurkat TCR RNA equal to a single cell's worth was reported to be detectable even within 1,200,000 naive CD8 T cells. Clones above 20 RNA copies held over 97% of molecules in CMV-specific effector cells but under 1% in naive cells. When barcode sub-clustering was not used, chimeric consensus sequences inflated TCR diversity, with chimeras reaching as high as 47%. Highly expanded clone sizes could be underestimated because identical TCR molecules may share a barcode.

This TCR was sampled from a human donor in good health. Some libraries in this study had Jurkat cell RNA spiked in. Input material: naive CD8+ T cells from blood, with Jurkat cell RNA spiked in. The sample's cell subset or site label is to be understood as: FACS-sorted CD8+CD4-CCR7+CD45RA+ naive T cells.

CDR3 loop: CASSQDLVGATNEKLFF. The DNA is TGCGCCAGCAGCCAAGATTTAGTGGGGGCAACTAATGAAAAACTGTTTTTT. The chain uses TRBV4-3 and TRBJ1-4, with TRBD1 as a weak D call on 5 bases. CDR1 and CDR2, per the germline V gene, are LGHNA and YSLEER. Measured from the cysteine to the phenylalanine, the CDR3 is 17 residues long. Only the CDR3 DNA is retained, 51 bases long and in frame from the first base. Trimming costs V 0 bases and J 0 bases, and their ends lie 11 bases apart.